The subject of this entry is one T cell receptor beta chain. Its specificity is not known. The PCR was carried out with 60 Vbeta primers and 13 Jbeta primers. Measured with immunoSEQ multiplex PCR; TCRdb has only the in-frame clones, and not every one. The sample records around 170,000 clones, 79% being singletons. The entry originates in a study of cytomegalovirus exposure and HLA in healthy donors. General study points: A prior analysis recorded that most TCR beta V segments were productive about 87% or about 30% of the time. A later analysis found common viral pathogens apparently linked to several of the most significant clusters. One later analysis reportedly identified an Asian-associated ancestry cluster that showed fewer N-insertions than the 666-donor mean. Presence/absence analysis assumed near-uniform sequencing depth across donors.

CDR3 length equals 16 residues. The germline V gene has CDR1 GTSNPN and CDR2 SVGIG (reference sequence). V trimming: 3 bases; J trimming: 7 bases; junction bases outside the gene matches: 12. Sample: PBMCs. The source of this sequence is a woman aged 40-49 years in good health and CMV-seronegative. The rearrangement uses TRBV30 and TRBJ1-4; 9 nucleotides line up with TRBD1. The CDR3 nucleotides are TGTGCCTGGAGCGCCGGGACAGGGCTCAGATTTGAAAAACTGTTTTTT. Its protein product is CAWSAGTGLRFEKLFF.